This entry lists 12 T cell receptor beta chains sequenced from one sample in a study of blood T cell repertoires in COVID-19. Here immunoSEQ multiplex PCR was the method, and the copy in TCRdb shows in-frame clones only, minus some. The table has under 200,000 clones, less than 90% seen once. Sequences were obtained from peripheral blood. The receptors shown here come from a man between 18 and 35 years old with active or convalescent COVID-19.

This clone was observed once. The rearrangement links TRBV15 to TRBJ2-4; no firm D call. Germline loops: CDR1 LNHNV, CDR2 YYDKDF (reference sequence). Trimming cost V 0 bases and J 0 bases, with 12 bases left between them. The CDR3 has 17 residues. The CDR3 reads CATSRDPAELAKNIQYF. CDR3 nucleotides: TGTGCCACCAGCAGAGATCCGGCGGAACTAGCCAAAAACATTCAGTACTTC.

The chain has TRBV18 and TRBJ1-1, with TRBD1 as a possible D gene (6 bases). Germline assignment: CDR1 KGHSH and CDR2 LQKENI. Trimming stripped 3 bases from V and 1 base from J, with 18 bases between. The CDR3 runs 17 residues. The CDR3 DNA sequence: TGTGCCAGCTCACCGAGGACGGACAGTCTCCCGAACACTGAAGCTTTCTTT. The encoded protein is CASSPRTDSLPNTEAFF.

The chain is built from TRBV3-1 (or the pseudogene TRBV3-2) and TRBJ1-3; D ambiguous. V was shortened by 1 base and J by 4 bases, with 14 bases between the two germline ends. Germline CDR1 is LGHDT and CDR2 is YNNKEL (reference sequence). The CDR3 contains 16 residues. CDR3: CASSQAGGVRGNTIYF. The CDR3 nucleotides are TGTGCCAGCAGCCAAGCCGGCGGGGTTAGGGGAAACACCATATATTTT.

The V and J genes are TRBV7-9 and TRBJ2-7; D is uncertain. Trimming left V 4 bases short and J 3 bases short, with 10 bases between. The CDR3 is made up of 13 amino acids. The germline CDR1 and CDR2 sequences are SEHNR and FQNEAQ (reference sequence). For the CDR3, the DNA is TGTGCCAGCAGCTGGGCCCAGAGCTACGAGCAGTACTTC. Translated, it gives CASSWAQSYEQYF.

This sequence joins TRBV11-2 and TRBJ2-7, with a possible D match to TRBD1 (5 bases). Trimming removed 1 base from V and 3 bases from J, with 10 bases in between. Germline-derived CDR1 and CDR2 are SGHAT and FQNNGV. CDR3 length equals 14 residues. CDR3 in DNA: TGTGCCAGCAGCTTAGTTGGGGCACGCTACGAGCAGTACTTC. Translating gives CASSLVGARYEQYF.

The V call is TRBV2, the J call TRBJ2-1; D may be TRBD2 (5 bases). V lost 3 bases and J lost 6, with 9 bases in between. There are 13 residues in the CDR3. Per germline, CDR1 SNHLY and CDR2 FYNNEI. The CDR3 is CASSDEGSNEQFF. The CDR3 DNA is TGTGCCAGCAGTGATGAAGGGAGCAATGAGCAGTTCTTC.

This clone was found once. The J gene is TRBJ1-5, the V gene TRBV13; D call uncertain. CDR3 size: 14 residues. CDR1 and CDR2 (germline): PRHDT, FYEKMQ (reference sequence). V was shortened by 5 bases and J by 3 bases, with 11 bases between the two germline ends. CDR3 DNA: TGTGCCAGCAGCCTACGAGGAAACAATCAGCCCCAGCATTTT. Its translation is CASSLRGNNQPQHF.

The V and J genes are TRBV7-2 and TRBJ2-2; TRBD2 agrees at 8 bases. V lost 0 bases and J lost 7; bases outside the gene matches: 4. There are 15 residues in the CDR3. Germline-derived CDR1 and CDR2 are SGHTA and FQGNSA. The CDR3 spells CASSLASGTVGELFF. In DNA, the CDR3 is TGTGCCAGCAGCTTAGCTAGCGGGACGGTCGGGGAGCTGTTTTTT.

The CDR3 DNA is TGTGCCAGCAGTACTACCGGGACTAGCGGGGCGATGAACACCGGGGAGCTGTTTTTT. Translated, it gives CASSTTGTSGAMNTGELFF. The chain combines TRBV7-9 with TRBJ2-2; TRBD2 aligns across 13 bases. The CDR3 contains 19 residues. With 6 bases clipped from V and 1 base from J, the junction kept 11 bases outside the gene matches. Germline values: CDR1 SEHNR, CDR2 FQNEAQ (reference sequence).

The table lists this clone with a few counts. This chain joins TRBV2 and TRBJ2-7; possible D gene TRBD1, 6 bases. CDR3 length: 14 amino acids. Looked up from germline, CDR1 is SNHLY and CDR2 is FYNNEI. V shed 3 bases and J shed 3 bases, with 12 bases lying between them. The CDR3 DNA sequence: TGTGCCAGCAGTGAGCAGGGGATGGGCTACGAGCAGTACTTC. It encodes CASSEQGMGYEQYF.

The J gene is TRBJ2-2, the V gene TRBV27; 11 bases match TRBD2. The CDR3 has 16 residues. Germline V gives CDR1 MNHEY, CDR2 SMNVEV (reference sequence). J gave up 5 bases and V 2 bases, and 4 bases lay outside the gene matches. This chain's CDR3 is CASSLLAGGLTGELFF. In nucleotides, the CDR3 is TGTGCCAGCAGTTTACTAGCGGGAGGACTAACCGGGGAGCTGTTTTTT.

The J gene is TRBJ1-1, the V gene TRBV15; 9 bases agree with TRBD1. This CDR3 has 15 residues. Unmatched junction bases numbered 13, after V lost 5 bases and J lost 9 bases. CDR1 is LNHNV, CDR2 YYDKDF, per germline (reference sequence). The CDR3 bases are TGTGCCACCAGCGGGGGACAGGGATTTCTAGCGCAAGCTTTCTTT. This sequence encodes CATSGGQGFLAQAFF.